This record covers a single TCR beta chain. Its antigen is not known. This entry comes from a study of cytomegalovirus exposure and HLA in healthy donors. About the research overall: For the approximately 400 genotyped donors, approximately 82% fell within the Caucasian-associated ancestry cluster.

Germline values: CDR1 LGHNA, CDR2 YNFKEQ. Trimming removed 1 base at V and 0 bases at J, with 8 bases between. This CDR3 comprises 15 residues. General study findings and limits: One later analysis reportedly identified an Asian-associated ancestry cluster that showed fewer N-insertions than the roughly 720-donor mean. Among immune exposure information, only CMV serostatus was available. Most TCR beta V segments were productive about 90% or about 30% of the time in an earlier analysis.

60 Vbeta and 13 Jbeta primers were used in PCR. The table came from immunoSEQ multiplex PCR; TCRdb's copy has only in-frame clones and leaves some out. Of approximately 160,000 clones in the sample, about 70% were seen once. This clonotype was obtained from a woman aged 18-35 years in good health and CMV-seropositive. The source material was PBMCs. The chain recombines TRBV4-2 with TRBJ2-3; possible D gene TRBD1, 6 bases. The CDR3 is CASSQGQGSTDTQYF. DNA of the CDR3: TGTGCCAGCAGCCAAGGGCAGGGGAGCACAGATACGCAGTATTTT.